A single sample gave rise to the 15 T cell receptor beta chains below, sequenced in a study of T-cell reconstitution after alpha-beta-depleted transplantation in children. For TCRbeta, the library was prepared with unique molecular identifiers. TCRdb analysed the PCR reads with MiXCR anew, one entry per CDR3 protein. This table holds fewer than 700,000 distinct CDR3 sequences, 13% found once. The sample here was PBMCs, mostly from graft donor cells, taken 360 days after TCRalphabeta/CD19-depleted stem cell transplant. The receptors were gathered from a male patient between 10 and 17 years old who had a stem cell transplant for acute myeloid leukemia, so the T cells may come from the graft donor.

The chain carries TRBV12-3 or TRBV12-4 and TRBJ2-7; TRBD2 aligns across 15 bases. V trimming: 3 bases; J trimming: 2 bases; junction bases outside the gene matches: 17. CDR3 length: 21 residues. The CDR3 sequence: CASSFEGLAGGLHHFAYEQYF. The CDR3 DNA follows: TGTGCCAGCAGTTTCGAGGGACTAGCGGGAGGACTACACCACTTTGCCTACGAGCAGTACTTC.

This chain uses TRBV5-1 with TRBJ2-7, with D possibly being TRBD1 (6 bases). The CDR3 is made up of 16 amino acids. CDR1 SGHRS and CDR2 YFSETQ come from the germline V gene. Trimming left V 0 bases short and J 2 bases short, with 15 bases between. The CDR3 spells CASSLGLGAATYEQYF. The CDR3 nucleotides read TGCGCCAGCAGCTTGGGTTTGGGGGCAGCAACCTACGAGCAGTACTTC.

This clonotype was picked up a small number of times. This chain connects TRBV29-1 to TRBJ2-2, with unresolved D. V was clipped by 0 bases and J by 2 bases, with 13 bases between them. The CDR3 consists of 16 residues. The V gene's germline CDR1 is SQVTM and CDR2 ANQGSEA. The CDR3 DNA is TGCAGCGTTGAAGATCGTGGCAGGAGAAACACCGGGGAGCTGTTTTTT. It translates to CSVEDRGRRNTGELFF.

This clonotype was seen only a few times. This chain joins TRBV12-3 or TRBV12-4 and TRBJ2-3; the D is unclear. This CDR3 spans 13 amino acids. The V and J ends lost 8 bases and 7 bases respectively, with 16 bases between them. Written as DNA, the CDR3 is TGTGCCAGCTCCGTGGTACGGCGGAATACGCAGTATTTT. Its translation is CASSVVRRNTQYF.

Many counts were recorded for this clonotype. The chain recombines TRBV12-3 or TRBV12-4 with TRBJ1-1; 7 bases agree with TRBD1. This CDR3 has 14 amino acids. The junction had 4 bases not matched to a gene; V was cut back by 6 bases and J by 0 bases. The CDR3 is CASRTGTVNTEAFF. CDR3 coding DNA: TGTGCCAGCAGAACCGGGACAGTGAACACTGAAGCTTTCTTT.

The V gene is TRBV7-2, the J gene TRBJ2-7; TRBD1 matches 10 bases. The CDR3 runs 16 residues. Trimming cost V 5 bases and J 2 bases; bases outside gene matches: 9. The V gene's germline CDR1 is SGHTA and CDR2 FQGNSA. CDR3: CASSPFRGTGAYEQYF. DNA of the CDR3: TGTGCCAGCAGCCCCTTTCGGGGGACAGGGGCCTACGAGCAGTACTTC.

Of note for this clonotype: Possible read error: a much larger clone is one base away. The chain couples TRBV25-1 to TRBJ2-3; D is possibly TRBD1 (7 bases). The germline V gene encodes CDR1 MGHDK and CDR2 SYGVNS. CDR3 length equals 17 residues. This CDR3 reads CASSEFKREGGGDTHYF. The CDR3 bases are TGTGCCAGCAGTGAATTTAAACGAGAAGGGGGCGGGGATACGCATTATTTT.

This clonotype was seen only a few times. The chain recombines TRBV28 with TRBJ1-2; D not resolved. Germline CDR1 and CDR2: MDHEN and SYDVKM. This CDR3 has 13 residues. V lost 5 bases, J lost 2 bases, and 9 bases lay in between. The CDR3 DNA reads TGTGCCAGCAGTCCTATACAGAACTATGGCTACACCTTC. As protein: CASSPIQNYGYTF.

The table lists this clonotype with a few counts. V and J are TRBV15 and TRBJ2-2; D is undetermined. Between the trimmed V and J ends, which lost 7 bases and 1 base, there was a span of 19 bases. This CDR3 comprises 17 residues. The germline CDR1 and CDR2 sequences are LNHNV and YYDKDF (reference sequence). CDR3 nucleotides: TGTGCCACCAATAAGAACCATCGAACCTTGAACACCGGGGAGCTGTTTTTT. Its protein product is CATNKNHRTLNTGELFF.

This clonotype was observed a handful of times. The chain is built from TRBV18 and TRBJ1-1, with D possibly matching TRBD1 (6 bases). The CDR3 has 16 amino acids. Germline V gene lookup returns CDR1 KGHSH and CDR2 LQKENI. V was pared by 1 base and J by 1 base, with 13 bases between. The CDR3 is CASSPQPGDRNTEAFF. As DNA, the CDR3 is TGTGCCAGCTCACCACAGCCAGGGGATAGGAACACTGAAGCTTTCTTT. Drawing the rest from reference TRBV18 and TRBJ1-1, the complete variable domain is NAGVMQNPRHLVRRRGQEARLRCSPMKGHSHVYWYRQLPEEGLKFMVYLQKENIIDESGMPKERFSAEFPKEGPSILRIQQVVRGDSAAYFCASSPQPGDRNTEAFFGQGTRLTVV.

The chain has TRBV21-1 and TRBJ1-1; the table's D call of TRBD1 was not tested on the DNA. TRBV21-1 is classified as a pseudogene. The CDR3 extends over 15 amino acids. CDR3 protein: CASSKFGAGDTEAFF. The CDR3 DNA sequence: TGTGCCAGCAGCAAATTCGGGGCGGGGGACACTGAAGCTTTCTTT.

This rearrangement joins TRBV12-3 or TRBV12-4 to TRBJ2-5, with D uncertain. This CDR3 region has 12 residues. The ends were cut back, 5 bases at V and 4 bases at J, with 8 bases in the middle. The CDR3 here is CASSPYGETQYF. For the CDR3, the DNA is TGTGCCAGCAGTCCCTATGGAGAGACCCAGTACTTC.

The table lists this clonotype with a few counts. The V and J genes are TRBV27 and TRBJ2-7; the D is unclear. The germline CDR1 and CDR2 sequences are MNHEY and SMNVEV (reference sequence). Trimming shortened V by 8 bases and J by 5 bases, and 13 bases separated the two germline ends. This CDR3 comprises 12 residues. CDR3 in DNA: TGTGCCAGCGCCCCGTCCGCCAACGAGCAGTACTTC. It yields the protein CASAPSANEQYF.

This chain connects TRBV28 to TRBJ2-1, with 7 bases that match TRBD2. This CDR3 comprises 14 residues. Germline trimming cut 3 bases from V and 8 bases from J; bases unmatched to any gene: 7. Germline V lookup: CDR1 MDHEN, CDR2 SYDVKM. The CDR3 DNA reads TGTGCCAGCAGTTTGTGGGAGGGCCGAGATGAGCAGTTCTTC. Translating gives CASSLWEGRDEQFF.

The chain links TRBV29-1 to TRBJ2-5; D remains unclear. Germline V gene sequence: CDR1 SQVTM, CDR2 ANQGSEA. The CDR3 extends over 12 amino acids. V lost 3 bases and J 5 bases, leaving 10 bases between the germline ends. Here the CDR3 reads CSVDEVWETQYF. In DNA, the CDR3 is TGCAGCGTTGATGAGGTGTGGGAGACCCAGTACTTC.